Described below is a single T cell receptor beta chain sequence and its context. Its antigen remains unidentified. RNA, once extracted, was reverse transcribed into cDNA for use as the sequencing template. TCRdb's table, derived via immunoSEQ multiplex PCR, lists solely in-frame clones and lacks some. This sample has around 190,000 clones, with more than 55% found just once. PBMCs, the starting material, were the source of sorted CD4+ and CD8+ T cells. The data originate from a study of CD8+ T cells in alopecia areata. Notes on the study in general: Mouse data revealed clearer TCR sharing than patient data did, a gap possibly tied to HLA. When scalp samples are sequenced, resident alphabeta T cells of normal skin are also captured. Higher clonality than in normal scalp was seen in lesional scalp, especially alopecia totalis/universalis.

Germline CDR1 and CDR2: SGHDT and YYEEEE. V lost 0 bases to trimming and J lost 0 bases; unmatched junction nucleotides: 10. The CDR3 sequence is 19 residues long. The sequencing sample was made of CD8+ T cells sorted from blood. The receptor was derived from a human donor in good health. This chain uses TRBV5-6 with TRBJ2-2, with 8 bases that match TRBD2. The CDR3 is CASSLDSSGGIANTGELFF. Written as DNA, the CDR3 is TGTGCCAGCAGCTTGGACTCCAGCGGGGGAATCGCGAACACCGGGGAGCTGTTTTTT.